A selection of T cell receptor beta chains follows, all from one sample in a study of cytomegalovirus exposure and HLA in healthy donors. Generated by immunoSEQ multiplex PCR, the TCRdb table keeps only in-frame clones and is missing some. The sample holds some 25,000 clones, more than 75% seen once. Sequencing was performed on PBMCs. These receptors all come from a male donor in good health and CMV-seronegative. The CDR3 runs from the conserved cysteine through the conserved F or W. The order of the fields is CDR3 protein, V gene, J gene.

CDR3aa: CAWSLTGGWRSTGELFF
v_gene: TRBV30
j_gene: TRBJ2-2

CDR3aa: CASSQERTGIDEQFF
v_gene: TRBV4-3
j_gene: TRBJ2-1

CDR3aa: CSVRDRESGYTF
v_gene: TRBV29-1
j_gene: TRBJ1-2

CDR3aa: CASSIPGQTNSPLHF
v_gene: TRBV28
j_gene: TRBJ1-6

CDR3aa: CSVAAGGPPGELFF
v_gene: TRBV29-1
j_gene: TRBJ2-2

CDR3aa: CASSRPGTVEGRELFF
v_gene: TRBV18
j_gene: TRBJ2-2

CDR3aa: CASSATLGRGTYEQYF
v_gene: TRBV19
j_gene: TRBJ2-7

CDR3aa: CATLAGGGETQYF
v_gene: TRBV6-5
j_gene: TRBJ2-5

CDR3aa: CAWSVASIQYF
v_gene: TRBV30
j_gene: TRBJ2-4

CDR3aa: CASSPRLAALPYEQYF
v_gene: TRBV7-9
j_gene: TRBJ2-7

CDR3aa: CASSLTGRAGNTIYF
v_gene: TRBV7-8
j_gene: TRBJ1-3

CDR3aa: CASSPTRFTDTQYF
v_gene: TRBV7-2
j_gene: TRBJ2-3

CDR3aa: CAISEQGEGPYEQYF
v_gene: TRBV10-3
j_gene: .

CDR3aa: CASHSLAINEQFF
v_gene: TRBV2
j_gene: TRBJ2-1

CDR3aa: CAWSVLAELYNEQFF
v_gene: TRBV30
j_gene: TRBJ2-1

CDR3aa: CASSWRENLVFYTF
v_gene: TRBV19
j_gene: TRBJ1-2

CDR3aa: CASSFGAGNAEAFF
v_gene: TRBV27
j_gene: TRBJ1-1

CDR3aa: CASSPRTGGYEQYF
v_gene: TRBV27
j_gene: TRBJ2-7

CDR3aa: CASSLGYQALQYF
v_gene: TRBV7-2
j_gene: TRBJ2-4

CDR3aa: CASGQTSGLFNEQFF
v_gene: TRBV11-2
j_gene: TRBJ2-1

CDR3aa: CASSQQGVNTEAFF
v_gene: TRBV18
j_gene: TRBJ1-1

CDR3aa: CASSRYLDRPYNEQFF
v_gene: TRBV11-2
j_gene: TRBJ2-1

CDR3aa: CASSLGLRHPGELFF
v_gene: TRBV5-8
j_gene: TRBJ2-2

CDR3aa: CASSLARAEYGYTF
v_gene: TRBV5-1
j_gene: TRBJ1-2

CDR3aa: CASSLQQGENYGYTF
v_gene: TRBV18
j_gene: TRBJ1-2

CDR3aa: CASSYGTGDNEKLFF
v_gene: TRBV6-5
j_gene: TRBJ1-4

CDR3aa: CASSEVAGVFNEQFF
v_gene: TRBV6-1
j_gene: TRBJ2-1

CDR3aa: CASSEAGQGSYQPQHF
v_gene: TRBV6-1
j_gene: TRBJ1-5

CDR3aa: CASSLGVAGSTDTQYF
v_gene: TRBV7-9
j_gene: TRBJ2-3

CDR3aa: CASSLGLAALGDTQYF
v_gene: TRBV11-2
j_gene: TRBJ2-3

CDR3aa: CASSQLAGSWGTEAFF
v_gene: TRBV4-3
j_gene: TRBJ1-1

CDR3aa: CASSLGLAGRETQYF
v_gene: TRBV7-2
j_gene: TRBJ2-5

CDR3aa: CASSATSHPGDTQYF
v_gene: TRBV9
j_gene: TRBJ2-3

CDR3aa: CASSLGPRGNSPLHF
v_gene: TRBV7-2
j_gene: TRBJ1-6

CDR3aa: CASSWGGTQYF
v_gene: TRBV7-8
j_gene: TRBJ2-3

CDR3aa: CASSGRQGSSYNEQFF
v_gene: TRBV7-6
j_gene: TRBJ2-1

CDR3aa: CASSPTSYEQYF
v_gene: TRBV2
j_gene: TRBJ2-7

CDR3aa: CASSYLPTEQLFF
v_gene: TRBV6-5
j_gene: TRBJ1-4

CDR3aa: CASSSRAGETDTQYF
v_gene: TRBV11-2
j_gene: TRBJ2-3

CDR3aa: CASSQPGQGSHEQYF
v_gene: TRBV4-1
j_gene: TRBJ2-7

CDR3aa: CASSSDRQARGTEAFF
v_gene: TRBV5-4
j_gene: TRBJ1-1

CDR3aa: CASRRDRGLGGELFF
v_gene: TRBV28
j_gene: TRBJ2-2